Detailed here is one T cell receptor beta chain. Other nucleotide sequences in the sample specify the same CDR3. The data stem from a study of shared clonotypes between healthy human individuals. The V gene's germline CDR1 is SEHNR and CDR2 FQNEAQ (reference sequence). V was cut by 3 bases and J by 2 bases, with 10 bases left in between. There are 14 residues in the CDR3. The naive CD8 subset, CD45RO-negative cells positively selected for CCR7, excluded terminally differentiated effector memory CD45RA+ cells. Using immunoSEQ multiplex PCR, the repertoire was profiled, and TCRdb retains in-frame clones only, with some absent. This sample yields 1.5 million to 2.5 million clones, of which about 95% are seen a single time; around 1% belongs to the top ten.

The source is a man younger than 35 in good health. The chain joins TRBV7-9 to TRBJ2-5; possibly TRBD2 for D (7 bases). Material for sequencing was naive CD8+ T cells sorted from blood. The CDR3 here is CASSLGGGQETQYF. DNA of the CDR3: TGTGCCAGCAGCTTGGGAGGGGGTCAAGAGACCCAGTACTTC. The full variable domain, rest sourced from reference TRBV7-9 and TRBJ2-5, is DTGVSQNPRHKITKRGQNVTFRCDPISEHNRLYWYRQTLGQGPEFLTYFQNEAQLEKSRLLSDRFSAERPKGSFSTLEIQRTEQGDSAMYLCASSLGGGQETQYFGPGTRLLVL.